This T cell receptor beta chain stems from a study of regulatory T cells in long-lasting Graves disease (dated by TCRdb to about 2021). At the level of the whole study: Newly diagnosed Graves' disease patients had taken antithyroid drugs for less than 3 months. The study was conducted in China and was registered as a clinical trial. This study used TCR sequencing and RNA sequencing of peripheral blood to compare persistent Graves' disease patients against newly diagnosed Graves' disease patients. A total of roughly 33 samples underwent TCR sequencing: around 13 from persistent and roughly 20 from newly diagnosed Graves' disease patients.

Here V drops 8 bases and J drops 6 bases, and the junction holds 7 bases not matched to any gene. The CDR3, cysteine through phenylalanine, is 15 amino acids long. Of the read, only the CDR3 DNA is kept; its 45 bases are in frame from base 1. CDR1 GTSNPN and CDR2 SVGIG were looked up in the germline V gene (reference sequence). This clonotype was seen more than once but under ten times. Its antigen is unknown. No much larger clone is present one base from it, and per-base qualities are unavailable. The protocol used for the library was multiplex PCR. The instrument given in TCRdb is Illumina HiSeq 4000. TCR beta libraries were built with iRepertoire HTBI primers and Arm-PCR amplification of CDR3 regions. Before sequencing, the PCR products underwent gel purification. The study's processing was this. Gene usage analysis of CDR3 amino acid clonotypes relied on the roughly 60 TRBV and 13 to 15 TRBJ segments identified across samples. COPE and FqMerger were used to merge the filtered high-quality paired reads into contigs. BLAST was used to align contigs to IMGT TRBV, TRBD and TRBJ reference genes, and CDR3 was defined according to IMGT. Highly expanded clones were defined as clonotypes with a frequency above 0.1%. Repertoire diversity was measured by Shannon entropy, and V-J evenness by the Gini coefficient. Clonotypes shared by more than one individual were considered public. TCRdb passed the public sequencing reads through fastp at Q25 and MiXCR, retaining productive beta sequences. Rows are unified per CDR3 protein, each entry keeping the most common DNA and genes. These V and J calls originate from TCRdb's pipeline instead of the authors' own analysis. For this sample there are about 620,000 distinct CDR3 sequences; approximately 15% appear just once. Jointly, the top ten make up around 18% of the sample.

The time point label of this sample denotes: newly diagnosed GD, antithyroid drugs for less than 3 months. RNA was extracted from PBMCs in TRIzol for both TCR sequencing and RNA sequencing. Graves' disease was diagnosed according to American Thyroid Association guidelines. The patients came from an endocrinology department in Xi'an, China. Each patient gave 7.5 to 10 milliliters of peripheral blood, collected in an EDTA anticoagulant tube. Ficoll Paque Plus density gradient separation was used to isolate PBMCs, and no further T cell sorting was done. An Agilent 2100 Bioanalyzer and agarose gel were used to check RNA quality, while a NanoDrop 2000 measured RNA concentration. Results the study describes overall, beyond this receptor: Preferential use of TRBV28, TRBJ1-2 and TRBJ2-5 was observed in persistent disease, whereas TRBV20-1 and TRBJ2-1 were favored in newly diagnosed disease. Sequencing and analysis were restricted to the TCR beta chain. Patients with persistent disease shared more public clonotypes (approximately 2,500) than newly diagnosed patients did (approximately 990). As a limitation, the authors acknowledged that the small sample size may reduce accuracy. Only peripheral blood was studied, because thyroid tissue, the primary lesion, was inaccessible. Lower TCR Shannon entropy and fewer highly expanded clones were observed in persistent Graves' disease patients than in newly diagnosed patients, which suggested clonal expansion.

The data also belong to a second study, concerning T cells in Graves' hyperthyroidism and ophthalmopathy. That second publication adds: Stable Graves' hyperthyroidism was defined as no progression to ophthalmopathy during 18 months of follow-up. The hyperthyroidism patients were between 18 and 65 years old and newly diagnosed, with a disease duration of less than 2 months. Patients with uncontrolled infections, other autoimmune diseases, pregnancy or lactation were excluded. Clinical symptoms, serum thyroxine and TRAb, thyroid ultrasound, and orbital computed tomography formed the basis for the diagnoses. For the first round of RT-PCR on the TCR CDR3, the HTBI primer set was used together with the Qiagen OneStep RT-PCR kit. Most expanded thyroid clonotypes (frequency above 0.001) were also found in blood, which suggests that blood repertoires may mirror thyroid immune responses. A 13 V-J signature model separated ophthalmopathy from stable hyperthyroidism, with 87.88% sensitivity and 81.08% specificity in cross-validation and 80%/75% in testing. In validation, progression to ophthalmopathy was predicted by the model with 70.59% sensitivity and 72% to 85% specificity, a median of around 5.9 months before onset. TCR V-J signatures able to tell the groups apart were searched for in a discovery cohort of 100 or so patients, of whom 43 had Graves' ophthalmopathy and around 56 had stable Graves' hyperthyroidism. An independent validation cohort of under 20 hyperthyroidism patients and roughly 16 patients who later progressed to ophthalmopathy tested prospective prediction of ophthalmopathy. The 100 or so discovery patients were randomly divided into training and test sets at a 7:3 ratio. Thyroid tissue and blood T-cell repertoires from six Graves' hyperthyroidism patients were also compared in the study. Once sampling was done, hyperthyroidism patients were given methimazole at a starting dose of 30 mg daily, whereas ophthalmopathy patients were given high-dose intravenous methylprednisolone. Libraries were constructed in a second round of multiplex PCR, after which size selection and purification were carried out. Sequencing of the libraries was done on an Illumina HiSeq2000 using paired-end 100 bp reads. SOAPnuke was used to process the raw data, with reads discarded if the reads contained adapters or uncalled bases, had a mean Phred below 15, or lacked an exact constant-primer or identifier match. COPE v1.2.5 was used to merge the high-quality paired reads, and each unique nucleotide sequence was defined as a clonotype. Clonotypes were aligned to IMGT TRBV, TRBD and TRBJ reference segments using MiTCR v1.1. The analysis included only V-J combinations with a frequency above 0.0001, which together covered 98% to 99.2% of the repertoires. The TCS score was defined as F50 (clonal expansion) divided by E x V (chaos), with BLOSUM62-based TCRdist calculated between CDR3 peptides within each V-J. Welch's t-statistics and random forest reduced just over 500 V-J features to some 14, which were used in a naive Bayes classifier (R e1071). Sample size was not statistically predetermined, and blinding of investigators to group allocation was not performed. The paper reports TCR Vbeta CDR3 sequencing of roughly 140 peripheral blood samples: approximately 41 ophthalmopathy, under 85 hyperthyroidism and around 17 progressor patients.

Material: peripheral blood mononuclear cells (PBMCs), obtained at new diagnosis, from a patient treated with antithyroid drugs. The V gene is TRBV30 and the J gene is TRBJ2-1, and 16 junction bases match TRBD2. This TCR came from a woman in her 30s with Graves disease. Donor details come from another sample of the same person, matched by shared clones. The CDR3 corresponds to CARGTSGRAINEQFF. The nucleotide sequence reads TGTGCCCGCGGGACTAGCGGGAGGGCGATCAATGAGCAGTTCTTC. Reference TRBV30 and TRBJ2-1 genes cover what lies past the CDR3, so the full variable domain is SQTIHQWPATLVQPVGSPLSLECTVEGTSNPNLYWYRQAAGRGLQLLFYSVGIGQISSEVPQNLSASRPQDRQFILSSKKLLLSDSGFYLCARGTSGRAINEQFFGPGTRLTVL.